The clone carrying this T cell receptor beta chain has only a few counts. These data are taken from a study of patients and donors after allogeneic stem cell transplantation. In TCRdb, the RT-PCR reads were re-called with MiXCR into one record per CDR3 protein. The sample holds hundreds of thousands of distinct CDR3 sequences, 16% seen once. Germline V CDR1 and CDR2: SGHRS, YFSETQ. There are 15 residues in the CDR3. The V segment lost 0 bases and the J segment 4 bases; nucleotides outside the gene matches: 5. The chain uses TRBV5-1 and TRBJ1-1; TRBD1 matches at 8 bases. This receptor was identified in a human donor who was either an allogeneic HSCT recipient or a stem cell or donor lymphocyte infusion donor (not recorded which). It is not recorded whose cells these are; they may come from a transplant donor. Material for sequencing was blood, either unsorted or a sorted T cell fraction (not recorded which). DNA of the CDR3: TGCGCCAGCAGCTTGGAGGACAGGGTGGTCACTGAAGCTTTCTTT. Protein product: CASSLEDRVVTEAFF.